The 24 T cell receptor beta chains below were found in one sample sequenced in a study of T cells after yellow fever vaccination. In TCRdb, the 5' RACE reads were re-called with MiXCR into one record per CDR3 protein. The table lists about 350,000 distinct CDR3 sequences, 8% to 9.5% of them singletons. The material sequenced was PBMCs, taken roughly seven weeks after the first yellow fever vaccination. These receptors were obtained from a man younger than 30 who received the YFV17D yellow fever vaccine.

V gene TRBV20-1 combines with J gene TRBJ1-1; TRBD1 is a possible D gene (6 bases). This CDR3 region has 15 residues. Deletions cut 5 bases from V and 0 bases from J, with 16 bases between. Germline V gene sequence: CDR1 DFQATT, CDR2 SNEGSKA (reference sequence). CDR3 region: CSAEQGLLMNTEAFF. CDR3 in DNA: TGCAGTGCTGAACAGGGATTACTGATGAACACTGAAGCTTTCTTT.

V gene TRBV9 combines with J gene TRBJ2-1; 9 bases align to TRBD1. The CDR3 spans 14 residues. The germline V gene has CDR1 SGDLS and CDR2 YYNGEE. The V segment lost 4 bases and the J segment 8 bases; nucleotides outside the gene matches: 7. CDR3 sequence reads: CASSPRDRVDEQFF. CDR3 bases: TGTGCCAGCAGCCCCCGGGACAGGGTCGATGAGCAGTTCTTC.

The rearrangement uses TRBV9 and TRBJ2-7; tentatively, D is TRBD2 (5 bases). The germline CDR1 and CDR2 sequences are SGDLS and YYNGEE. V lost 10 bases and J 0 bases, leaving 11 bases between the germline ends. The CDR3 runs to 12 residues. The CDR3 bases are TGTGCCCTCTCGGGGAACTCCTACGAGCAGTACTTC. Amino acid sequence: CALSGNSYEQYF.

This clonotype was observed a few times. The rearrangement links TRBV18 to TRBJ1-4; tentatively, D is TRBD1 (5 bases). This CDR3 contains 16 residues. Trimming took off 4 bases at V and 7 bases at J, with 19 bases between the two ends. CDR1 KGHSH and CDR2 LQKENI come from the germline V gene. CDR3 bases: TGTGCCAGCTCACAGTCTACGGGGGTTTACGGTGAAAAACTGTTTTTT. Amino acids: CASSQSTGVYGEKLFF.

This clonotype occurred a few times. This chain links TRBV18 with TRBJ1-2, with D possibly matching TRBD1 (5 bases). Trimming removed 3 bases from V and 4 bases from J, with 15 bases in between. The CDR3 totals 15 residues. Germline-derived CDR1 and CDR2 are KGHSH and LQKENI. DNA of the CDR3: TGTGCCAGCTCACCCCCGGGACCGCTAGGCTATGGCTACACCTTC. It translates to CASSPPGPLGYGYTF.

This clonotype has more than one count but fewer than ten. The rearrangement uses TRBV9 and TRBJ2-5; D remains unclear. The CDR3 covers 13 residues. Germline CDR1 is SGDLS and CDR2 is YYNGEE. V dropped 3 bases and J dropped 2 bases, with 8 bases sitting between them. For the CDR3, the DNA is TGTGCCAGCAGCGGGCCTGTACAAGAGACCCAGTACTTC. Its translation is CASSGPVQETQYF. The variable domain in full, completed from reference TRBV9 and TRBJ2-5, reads DSGVTQTPKHLITATGQRVTLRCSPRSGDLSVYWYQQSLDQGLQFLIQYYNGEERAKGNILERFSAQQFPDLHSELNLSSLELGDSALYFCASSGPVQETQYFGPGTRLLVL.

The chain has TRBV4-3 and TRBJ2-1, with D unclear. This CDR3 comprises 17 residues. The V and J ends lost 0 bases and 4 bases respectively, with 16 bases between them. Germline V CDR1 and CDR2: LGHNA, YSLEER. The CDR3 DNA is TGCGCCAGCAGCCAAGATCCAACGGCTGGCCCGTACAATGAGCAGTTCTTC. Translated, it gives CASSQDPTAGPYNEQFF.

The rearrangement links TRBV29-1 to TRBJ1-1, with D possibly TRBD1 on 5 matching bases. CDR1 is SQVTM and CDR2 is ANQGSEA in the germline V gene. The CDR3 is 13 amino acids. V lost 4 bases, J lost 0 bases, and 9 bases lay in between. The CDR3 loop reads CSVAGGMNTEAFF. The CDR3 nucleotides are TGCAGCGTTGCTGGGGGAATGAACACTGAAGCTTTCTTT. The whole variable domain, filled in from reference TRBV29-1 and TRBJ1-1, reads SAVISQKPSRDICQRGTSLTIQCQVDSQVTMMFWYRQQPGQSLTLIATANQGSEATYESGFVIDKFPISRPNLTFSTLTVSNMSPEDSSIYLCSVAGGMNTEAFFGQGTRLTVV.

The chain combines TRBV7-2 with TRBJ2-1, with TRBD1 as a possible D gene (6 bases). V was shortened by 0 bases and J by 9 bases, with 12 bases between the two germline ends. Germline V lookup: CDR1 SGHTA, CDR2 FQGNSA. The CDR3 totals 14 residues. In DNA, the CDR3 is TGTGCCAGCAGCTTAGCGGGGGCCTTCGGTGAGCAGTTCTTC. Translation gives CASSLAGAFGEQFF.

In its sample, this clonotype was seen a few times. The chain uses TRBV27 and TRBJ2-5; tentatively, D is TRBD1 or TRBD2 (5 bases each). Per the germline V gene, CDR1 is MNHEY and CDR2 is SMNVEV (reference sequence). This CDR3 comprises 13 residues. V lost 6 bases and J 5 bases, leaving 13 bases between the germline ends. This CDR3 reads CASSHQGGETQYF. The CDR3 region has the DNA TGTGCCAGCAGCCACCAGGGCGGGGAGACCCAGTACTTC.

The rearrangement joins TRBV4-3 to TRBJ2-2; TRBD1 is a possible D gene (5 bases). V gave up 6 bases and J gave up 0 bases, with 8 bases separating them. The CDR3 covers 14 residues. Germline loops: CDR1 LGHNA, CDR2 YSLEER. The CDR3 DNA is TGCGCCAGCAGACAGGACCCGAACACCGGGGAGCTGTTTTTT. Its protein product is CASRQDPNTGELFF.

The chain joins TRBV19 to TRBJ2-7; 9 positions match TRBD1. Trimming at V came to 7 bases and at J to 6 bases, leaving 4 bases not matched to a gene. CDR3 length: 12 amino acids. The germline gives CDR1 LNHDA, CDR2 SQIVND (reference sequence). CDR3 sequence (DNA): TGTGCCAGTATGGGACAGGGAAGCGAGCAGTACTTC. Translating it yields CASMGQGSEQYF.

CDR3 amino acids: CASSRTTGDGYTF. CDR3 nucleotides: TGTGCCAGCAGCCGTACGACAGGGGATGGCTACACCTTC. V usage is TRBV7-2 and J usage is TRBJ1-2, with 8 bases that match TRBD1. The CDR3 runs to 13 residues. Germline V gene lookup returns CDR1 SGHTA and CDR2 FQGNSA. V lost 5 bases, J lost 6 bases, and 5 bases stayed unmatched.

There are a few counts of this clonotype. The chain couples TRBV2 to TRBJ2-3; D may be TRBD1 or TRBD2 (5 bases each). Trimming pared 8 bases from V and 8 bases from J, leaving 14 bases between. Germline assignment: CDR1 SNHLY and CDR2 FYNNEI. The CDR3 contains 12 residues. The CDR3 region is CASGTPQGTQYF. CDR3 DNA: TGTGCCAGCGGGACCCCTCAAGGTACGCAGTATTTT.

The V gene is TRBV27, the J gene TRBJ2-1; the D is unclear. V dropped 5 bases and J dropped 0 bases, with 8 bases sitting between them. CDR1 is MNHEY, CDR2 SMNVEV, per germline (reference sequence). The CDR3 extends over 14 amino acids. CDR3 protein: CASSAVSSYNEQFF. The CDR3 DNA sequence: TGTGCCAGCAGTGCGGTAAGCTCCTACAATGAGCAGTTCTTC.

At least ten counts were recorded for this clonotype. CDR3 DNA sequence: TGTGCCAGCAGCGCCCCAACATCGAACACTGAAGCTTTCTTT. It is translated as CASSAPTSNTEAFF. This chain connects TRBV7-9 to TRBJ1-1; D is uncertain. V gave up 5 bases and J gave up 1 base, with 11 bases separating them. Per the germline V gene, CDR1 is SEHNR and CDR2 is FQNEAQ (reference sequence). The CDR3 loop spans 14 amino acids.

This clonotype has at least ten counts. This chain's CDR3 is CSARTSTGRTTGELFF. The DNA of the CDR3 is TGCAGCGCCCGGACTAGCACGGGCCGAACAACCGGGGAGCTGTTTTTT. The chain employs TRBV29-1 and TRBJ2-2, with TRBD2 matching 8 bases. The germline gives CDR1 SQVTM, CDR2 ANQGSEA. The CDR3 is made up of 16 amino acids. The trim removed 7 bases at V and 5 bases at J, leaving 15 bases unmatched.

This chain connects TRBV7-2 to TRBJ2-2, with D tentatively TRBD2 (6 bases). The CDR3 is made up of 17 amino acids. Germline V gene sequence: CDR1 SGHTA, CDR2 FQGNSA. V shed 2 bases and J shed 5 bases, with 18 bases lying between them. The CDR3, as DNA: TGTGCCAGCAGCTTATTTAACCTAGCGAGGATGACCGGGGAGCTGTTTTTT. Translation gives CASSLFNLARMTGELFF.

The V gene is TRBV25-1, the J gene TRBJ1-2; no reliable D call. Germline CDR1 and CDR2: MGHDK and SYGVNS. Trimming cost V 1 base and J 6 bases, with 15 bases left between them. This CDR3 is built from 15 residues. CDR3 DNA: TGTGCCAGCAGTGAATCATTCGCGGACCTAGATGGCTACACCTTC. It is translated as CASSESFADLDGYTF.

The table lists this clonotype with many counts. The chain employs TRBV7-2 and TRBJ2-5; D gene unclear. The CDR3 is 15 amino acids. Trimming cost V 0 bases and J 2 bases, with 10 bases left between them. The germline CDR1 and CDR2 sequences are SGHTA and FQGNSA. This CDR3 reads CASSLALVPQETQYF. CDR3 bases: TGTGCCAGCAGCTTAGCGCTAGTTCCTCAAGAGACCCAGTACTTC.

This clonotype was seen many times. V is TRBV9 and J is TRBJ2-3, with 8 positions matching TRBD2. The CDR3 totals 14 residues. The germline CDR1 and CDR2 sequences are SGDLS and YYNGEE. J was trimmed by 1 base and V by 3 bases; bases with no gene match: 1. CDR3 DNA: TGTGCCAGCAGCGCGACTAGCGGCACAGATACGCAGTATTTT. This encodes CASSATSGTDTQYF.

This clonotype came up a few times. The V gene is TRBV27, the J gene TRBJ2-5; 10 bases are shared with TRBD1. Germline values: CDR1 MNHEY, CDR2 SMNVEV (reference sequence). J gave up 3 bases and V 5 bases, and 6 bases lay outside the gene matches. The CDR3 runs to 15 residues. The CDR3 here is CASSPLTGGEETQYF. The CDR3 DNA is TGTGCCAGCAGTCCCCTGACAGGGGGCGAAGAGACCCAGTACTTC.

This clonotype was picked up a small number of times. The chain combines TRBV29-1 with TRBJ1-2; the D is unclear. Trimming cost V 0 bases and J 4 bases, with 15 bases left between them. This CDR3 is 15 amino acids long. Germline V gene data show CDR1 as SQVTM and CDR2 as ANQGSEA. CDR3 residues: CSVEDRELGPYGYTF. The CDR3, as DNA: TGCAGCGTTGAAGATCGGGAGCTAGGGCCCTATGGCTACACCTTC.

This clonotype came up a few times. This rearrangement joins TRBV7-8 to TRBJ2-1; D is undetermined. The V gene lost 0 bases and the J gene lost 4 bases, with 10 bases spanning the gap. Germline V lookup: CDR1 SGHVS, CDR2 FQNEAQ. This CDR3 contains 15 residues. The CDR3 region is CASSLASALYNEQFF. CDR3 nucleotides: TGTGCCAGCAGCTTAGCAAGTGCCCTTTACAATGAGCAGTTCTTC.